What follows are 30 T cell receptor beta chains derived from one specimen sequenced in a study of early T cells in non-severe SARS-CoV-2 infection. TCRdb re-called the 5' RACE reads through MiXCR, storing one row per CDR3 protein. This repertoire shows 50,000 to 70,000 distinct CDR3 sequences, 5.9% found once; its top ten account for around 3.5%. The sample in question was whole blood, obtained at baseline. The receptors come from an adult who was a healthcare worker with PCR-confirmed SARS-CoV-2 infection or an uninfected control (not recorded which).

The V and J genes are TRBV7-8 and TRBJ2-3, with TRBD1 matching 8 bases. The ends lost 5 bases at V and 1 base at J; junction bases unmatched: 8. Germline V gene sequence: CDR1 SGHVS, CDR2 FQNEAQ. This CDR3 has 16 amino acids. The CDR3 nucleotides read TGTGCCAGCAGCCCGCTCCCGGGACAGGGCACAGATACGCAGTATTTT. Translated, it gives CASSPLPGQGTDTQYF.

This clonotype has ten or more counts. The chain joins TRBV12-3 or TRBV12-4 to TRBJ1-2; no reliable D call. V was clipped by 7 bases and J by 1 base, with 7 bases between them. CDR3 length: 12 residues. The CDR3 protein is CASKGINYGYTF. CDR3 coding DNA: TGTGCCAGCAAGGGCATTAACTATGGCTACACCTTC.

This clonotype was recorded at least ten times. The gene calls are TRBV7-9 and TRBJ1-1; no firm D call. V lost 2 bases and J lost 4, with 11 bases in between. The V gene's germline CDR1 is SEHNR and CDR2 FQNEAQ (reference sequence). There are 14 residues in the CDR3. CDR3 sequence: CASSLLAVGTEAFF. The CDR3 DNA reads as TGTGCCAGCAGCTTACTCGCTGTGGGCACTGAAGCTTTCTTT.

The sample holds many counts of this clonotype. CDR3 nucleotides: TGTGCCAGCAGTTTGAGAAGGGGGAGTAATAGGTACACGCAGTATTTT. It is translated as CASSLRRGSNRYTQYF. The chain links TRBV12-3 or TRBV12-4 to TRBJ2-3, with D tentatively TRBD1 (6 bases). The CDR3 has 16 residues. Trimming took 3 bases from V and 9 from J, leaving 22 bases between them.

This clonotype appeared a single time. The rearrangement links TRBV10-2 to TRBJ1-1; 8 positions match TRBD1. J was trimmed by 5 bases and V by 5 bases; bases with no gene match: 4. Germline V gene sequence: CDR1 WSHSY, CDR2 SAAADI. The CDR3 length is 13 residues. The CDR3 sequence is CASSRTGLTEAFF. The CDR3, as DNA: TGCGCCAGCAGTAGGACAGGGTTAACTGAAGCTTTCTTT.

V is TRBV25-1 and J is TRBJ2-5; D is ambiguous. Deletions cut 8 bases from V and 3 bases from J, with 19 bases between. Germline lookup yields CDR1 MGHDK and CDR2 SYGVNS. There are 15 residues in the CDR3. DNA of the CDR3: TGTGCCAGCCGCGTCAGTAACAGAGAAAAAGAGACCCAGTACTTC. Amino acids: CASRVSNREKETQYF.

This clonotype has a count of ten or more. J is TRBJ2-7 and V is TRBV11-2; 8 bases agree with TRBD2. The V and J ends lost 2 bases and 4 bases, in that order; junction bases with no gene match: 10. Germline values: CDR1 SGHAT, CDR2 FQNNGV. The CDR3 extends over 16 amino acids. Here the CDR3 DNA reads TGTGCCAGCAGCTTAACCGGGACTAGTACCACATACGAGCAGTACTTC. As protein: CASSLTGTSTTYEQYF. The full variable domain, in which reference TRBV11-2 and TRBJ2-7 provide the parts outside the CDR3, is EAGVAQSPRYKIIEKRQSVAFWCNPISGHATLYWYQQILGQGPKLLIQFQNNGVVDDSQLPKDRFSAERLKGVDSTLKIQPAKLEDSAVYLCASSLTGTSTTYEQYFGPGTRLTVT.

This clonotype was observed many times. The chain joins TRBV27 to TRBJ2-2, with 9 nucleotides matching TRBD1. The CDR3 length is 15 residues. Trimming cost V 5 bases and J 5 bases; bases outside gene matches: 6. Germline CDR1 reads MNHEY; CDR2 reads SMNVEV (reference sequence). This CDR3 is CASSPLGQGTGELFF. CDR3 DNA: TGTGCCAGCAGTCCCCTCGGACAGGGGACCGGGGAGCTGTTTTTT.

This clonotype was recorded a few times. This sequence joins TRBV5-1 and TRBJ2-3, with 15 bases identical to TRBD2. The CDR3 is 16 amino acids. The germline V gene has CDR1 SGHRS and CDR2 YFSETQ. V lost 4 bases, J lost 1 base, and 1 base stayed unmatched. DNA of the CDR3: TGCGCCAGCAGCCGGACTAGCGGGAGGGGCACAGATACGCAGTATTTT. Its translation: CASSRTSGRGTDTQYF.

This clonotype was counted a few times. The CDR3 sequence is CASSSGTSGILRYEQYF. CDR3 DNA sequence: TGTGCCAGCAGTTCTGGGACTAGCGGGATATTGAGGTACGAGCAGTACTTC. This chain connects TRBV6-5 to TRBJ2-7; 13 nucleotides line up with TRBD2. CDR3 length: 17 residues. V was pared by 4 bases and J by 4 bases, with 10 bases of the junction left unmatched. Per the germline V gene, CDR1 is MNHEY and CDR2 is SVGAGI.

The table lists this clonotype with many counts. This chain connects TRBV9 to TRBJ2-5, with D hard to call. V lost 2 bases and J lost 2, with 7 bases in between. The V gene's germline CDR1 is SGDLS and CDR2 YYNGEE. This CDR3 spans 13 amino acids. CDR3 amino acids: CASSVGPQETQYF. The CDR3 DNA reads as TGTGCCAGCAGCGTTGGGCCACAAGAGACCCAGTACTTC. The complete variable domain, with remaining parts taken from reference TRBV9 and TRBJ2-5, reads DSGVTQTPKHLITATGQRVTLRCSPRSGDLSVYWYQQSLDQGLQFLIQYYNGEERAKGNILERFSAQQFPDLHSELNLSSLELGDSALYFCASSVGPQETQYFGPGTRLLVL.

This clonotype was seen ten or more times. V and J are TRBV28 and TRBJ2-1, with D perhaps assigned TRBD1 or TRBD2 (5 bases each). The germline V gene has CDR1 MDHEN and CDR2 SYDVKM. V was pared by 5 bases and J by 0 bases, with 20 bases between. The CDR3 runs to 18 residues. The DNA for the CDR3 is TGTGCCAGCAGTCCTATTTTGAGCGGACATAGCTCCTACAATGAGCAGTTCTTC. Encoded protein: CASSPILSGHSSYNEQFF.

In this sample, this clonotype turned up many times. The genes are TRBV29-1 and TRBJ1-2, with D possibly TRBD1 on 6 matching bases. This CDR3 comprises 15 residues. V lost 3 bases and J lost 4, with 18 bases in between. Per germline, CDR1 SQVTM and CDR2 ANQGSEA. CDR3 sequence: CSVDRGTKGAYGYTF. In DNA, the CDR3 is TGCAGCGTTGACAGAGGGACAAAAGGAGCCTATGGCTACACCTTC.

This clonotype turned up a few times. The rearrangement joins TRBV5-6 to TRBJ2-7, with TRBD2 matching over 8 bases. The junction had 15 bases not matched to a gene; V was cut back by 1 base and J by 6 bases. Per germline, CDR1 SGHDT and CDR2 YYEEEE. The CDR3 covers 17 residues. CDR3 sequence (DNA): TGTGCCAGCAGCTTGAAAAGAATGAGCGGGAGACCTGGCGAGCAGTACTTC. It is translated as CASSLKRMSGRPGEQYF.

On this clonotype: One base away lies a much larger clone, so this may be a sequencing read error. V and J are TRBV4-1 and TRBJ2-5; D uncertain. This CDR3 region has 16 residues. Germline assignment: CDR1 MGHRA and CDR2 YSYEKL. The CDR3 sequence: CATSQVRLPSQETQYF. Here the CDR3 DNA reads TGCGCCACCAGCCAAGTACGCCTCCCCTCTCAAGAGACCCAGTACTTC.

V gene TRBV6-5 combines with J gene TRBJ2-7; D not certain. This CDR3 contains 14 residues. Per germline, CDR1 MNHEY and CDR2 SVGAGI. Trimming stripped 0 bases from V and 7 bases from J, with 13 bases between. CDR3 sequence reads: CASSYSTRPTEQYF. The CDR3 DNA reads TGTGCCAGCAGTTACTCTACCAGGCCTACAGAGCAGTACTTC.

This clonotype was found many times. The chain joins TRBV4-3 to TRBJ2-7; 7 positions agree with TRBD2. Looked up from germline, CDR1 is LGHNA and CDR2 is YSLEER. CDR3 size: 13 residues. The trim removed 0 bases at V and 7 bases at J, leaving 3 bases unmatched. CDR3 nucleotide sequence: TGCGCCAGCAGCCAAGAATGGGGGGGAGAGCAGTACTTC. Its protein is CASSQEWGGEQYF.

This clonotype came up many times. CDR3 protein: CSAREGGPHQPQHF. The CDR3 DNA follows: TGCAGTGCTAGAGAAGGGGGCCCTCATCAGCCCCAGCATTTT. V and J are TRBV20-1 and TRBJ1-5; the match to TRBD1 covers 7 bases. CDR1 and CDR2 (germline): DFQATT, SNEGSKA (reference sequence). The CDR3 is made up of 14 amino acids. The V gene end was trimmed by 0 bases and the J gene end by 5 bases; junction bases not matched to a gene: 4.

This clonotype was seen only a few times. The chain joins TRBV7-2 to TRBJ2-7; 10 bases line up with TRBD2. The germline V gene encodes CDR1 SGHTA and CDR2 FQGNSA. The V and J ends lost 5 bases and 4 bases, in that order; junction bases with no gene match: 8. The CDR3 extends over 15 amino acids. The CDR3 reads CASSRRAGGSYEQYF. The CDR3 DNA is TGTGCCAGCAGCAGAAGAGCGGGAGGGTCTTACGAGCAGTACTTC. Drawing the rest from reference TRBV7-2 and TRBJ2-7, the complete variable domain is GAGVSQSPSNKVTEKGKDVELRCDPISGHTALYWYRQSLGQGLEFLIYFQGNSAPDKSGLPSDRFSAERTGGSVSTLTIQRTQQEDSAVYLCASSRRAGGSYEQYFGPGTRLTVT.

Many counts were recorded for this clonotype. The rearrangement uses TRBV6-2 or TRBV6-3 and TRBJ2-5; D is perhaps TRBD1 (6 bases). Trimming shortened V by 4 bases and J by 3 bases, and 21 bases separated the two germline ends. The length of the CDR3 is 17 residues. From germline, CDR1 is MNHEY and CDR2 SVGEGT. The chain's CDR3 is CASSSIRAAGEKETQYF. As DNA, the CDR3 is TGTGCCAGCAGTTCCATTCGGGCGGCAGGGGAGAAAGAGACCCAGTACTTC.

This clonotype turned up a few times. The rearrangement uses TRBV7-2 and TRBJ2-1; either TRBD1 or TRBD2 may fit D (5 bases each). Germline V gene sequence: CDR1 SGHTA, CDR2 FQGNSA. The CDR3 sequence is 13 residues long. V lost 4 bases, J lost 9 bases, and 13 bases lay in between. The chain's CDR3 is CASSSGTFAEQFF. In DNA, the CDR3 is TGTGCCAGCAGCTCTGGGACGTTTGCTGAGCAGTTCTTC.

This clonotype was found many times. The CDR3 here is CASRGTGETQYF. In nucleotides, the CDR3 is TGTGCCAGCAGGGGAACTGGAGAGACCCAGTACTTC. This chain joins TRBV5-4 and TRBJ2-5; D is unresolved. Germline CDR1 is SGHNT and CDR2 is YYREEE (reference sequence). The V gene lost 5 bases and the J gene lost 4 bases, with 9 bases spanning the gap. The CDR3 covers 12 residues.

CDR3: CASRSDILAQETQYF. DNA for the CDR3: TGTGCCAGCAGATCGGACATTTTGGCCCAAGAGACCCAGTACTTC. The chain employs TRBV25-1 and TRBJ2-5; a possible D gene is TRBD1 (5 bases). Trimming pared 6 bases from V and 1 base from J, leaving 15 bases between. The CDR3 consists of 15 residues. Germline CDR1 is MGHDK and CDR2 is SYGVNS.

The rearrangement joins TRBV12-3 or TRBV12-4 to TRBJ2-7, with 7 bases fitting TRBD1. The CDR3 is 14 residues long. The V segment lost 3 bases and the J segment 1 base; nucleotides outside the gene matches: 3. CDR3 nucleotide sequence: TGTGCCAGCAGTTTGGGACAGACTTCCTACGAGCAGTACTTC. As protein: CASSLGQTSYEQYF.

The chain uses TRBV9 and TRBJ2-2; D might be TRBD2 (5 bases). The ends were cut back, 2 bases at V and 1 base at J, with 15 bases in the middle. The CDR3 sequence is 17 residues long. CDR1 is SGDLS and CDR2 is YYNGEE in the germline V gene. The chain's CDR3 is CASSVSLRAWNTGELFF. CDR3 bases: TGTGCCAGCAGCGTCTCCTTGAGGGCCTGGAACACCGGGGAGCTGTTTTTT.

This clonotype was recorded many times. The chain links TRBV29-1 to TRBJ2-7; a weak D match, TRBD1 (5 bases). The CDR3 contains 13 residues. In germline, CDR1 is SQVTM, CDR2 ANQGSEA. The V and J ends lost 4 bases and 1 base respectively, with 11 bases between them. The CDR3 region is CSVVTGPSYEQYF. In DNA, the CDR3 is TGCAGCGTTGTAACAGGACCATCCTACGAGCAGTACTTC.

The rearrangement joins TRBV27 to TRBJ1-6; D possibly corresponds to TRBD1 (5 bases). The CDR3 sequence is 14 residues long. Germline CDR1 MNHEY, CDR2 SMNVEV (reference sequence). The V end was cut by 6 bases, the J end by 7 bases, with 13 bases between. CDR3 coding DNA: TGTGCCAGCAGGGCATACACAGGAAATTCACCCCTCCACTTT. This codes for CASRAYTGNSPLHF.

This clonotype was counted only a few times. This chain connects TRBV14 to TRBJ2-7; D is tentatively TRBD1 or TRBD2 (6 bases each). With 11 bases removed from V and 0 bases from J, the gap between germline ends came to 11 bases. Germline assignment: CDR1 SGHDN and CDR2 FVKESK. The CDR3 has 12 residues. This CDR3 reads CASRGLSYEQYF. CDR3 sequence (DNA): TGTGCCTCCAGGGGACTCTCCTACGAGCAGTACTTC.

There are many counts of this clonotype. The rearrangement uses TRBV27 and TRBJ2-1; D remains ambiguous. This CDR3 region has 11 residues. Germline V gene sequence: CDR1 MNHEY, CDR2 SMNVEV (reference sequence). V was pared by 8 bases and J by 7 bases, with 9 bases between. The CDR3 sequence: CASAQRNEQFF. The CDR3 DNA follows: TGTGCCAGCGCCCAAAGGAATGAGCAGTTCTTC.

The chain recombines TRBV7-2 with TRBJ2-1; the D gene is possibly TRBD2 (6 bases). With 5 bases removed from V and 6 bases from J, the gap between germline ends came to 8 bases. CDR3 size: 12 residues. The germline CDR1 and CDR2 sequences are SGHTA and FQGNSA. CDR3 coding DNA: TGTGCCAGCAGCATTAGCGGCAATGAGCAGTTCTTC. Its protein product is CASSISGNEQFF.